This TCR beta chain comes out of a study of T-cell reconstitution after alpha-beta-depleted transplantation in children. Study-level findings and limits: Surviving recipient cells, namely T cells and thymic progenitors, were the source of high day-60 TCRbeta diversity in some patients. It was reported that alpha-beta T cells came from several hundred expanded graft clones (about two months after transplant). One year after transplant, T-cell counts and diversity came mostly from newly produced T cells.

Unique molecular identifiers were incorporated when the TCRbeta library was constructed. Each CDR3 protein is one row after TCRdb ran MiXCR on the PCR reads. This table has some 830,000 distinct CDR3 sequences, about 15% appearing once. Germline values: CDR1 LGHDT, CDR2 YNNKEL (reference sequence). CDR3 length equals 13 residues. V was pared by 0 bases and J by 8 bases, with 9 bases between. A remark on this clonotype: Its matching antigen is unknown.

The specimen was PBMCs, mostly from graft donor cells, collected 360 days after TCRalphabeta/CD19-depleted stem cell transplant. The chain carries TRBV3-1 and TRBJ2-3; D is ambiguous. This receptor was obtained from a male patient younger than 18 who had a stem cell transplant for acute lymphoblastic leukemia, so the T cells may come from the graft donor. CDR3 nucleotide sequence: TGTGCCAGCAGCCAAGACTCCAGAGTTACGCAGTATTTT. This encodes CASSQDSRVTQYF.